Shown below are 7 T cell receptor beta chains from a single sample sequenced in a study of regulatory T cells in long-lasting Graves disease. Relying on iRepertoire HTBI primers and Arm-PCR of CDR3 regions, the team built TCR beta libraries. TCRdb fed the multiplex PCR reads into MiXCR, producing one record per CDR3 protein. The table has roughly 410,000 distinct CDR3 sequences, 14% to 15% seen once. This sample's time point: newly diagnosed GD, antithyroid drugs for less than 3 months. Construction of the TCR library relied on RNA isolated from PBMCs. The same sample was also studied in work on T cells in Graves' hyperthyroidism and ophthalmopathy.

The material was peripheral blood mononuclear cells (PBMCs), obtained at new diagnosis, from a patient treated with antithyroid drugs. The receptor source for this set is a woman in her thirties or forties with Graves disease.

This clonotype came up a few times. The CDR3 loop reads CASSSETSGDNEQFF. In DNA form, the CDR3 reads TGTGCCAGTAGTTCCGAGACTAGCGGAGACAATGAGCAGTTCTTC. V and J are TRBV19 and TRBJ2-1; 9 bases fit TRBD2. The V gene end was trimmed by 5 bases and the J gene end by 5 bases; junction bases not matched to a gene: 7. Germline lookup yields CDR1 LNHDA and CDR2 SQIVND (reference sequence). The CDR3 totals 15 residues.

This clonotype was recorded at least ten times. The gene calls are TRBV30 and TRBJ1-5; a possible D gene is TRBD1 (5 bases). CDR3 length equals 13 residues. Germline V CDR1 and CDR2: GTSNPN, SVGIG (reference sequence). V lost 2 bases and J 7 bases, leaving 12 bases between the germline ends. CDR3 sequence (DNA): TGTGCCTGGAGTACACGGACATTCCAGCCCCAGCATTTT. Translating it yields CAWSTRTFQPQHF.

This clonotype was observed many times. This chain links TRBV27 with TRBJ1-1; D call uncertain. The CDR3 runs 15 residues. Germline V lookup: CDR1 MNHEY, CDR2 SMNVEV (reference sequence). Trimming shortened V by 2 bases and J by 0 bases, and 10 bases separated the two germline ends. The CDR3 here is CASSLGPGLNTEAFF. The CDR3 DNA follows: TGTGCCAGCAGTTTAGGGCCAGGCCTGAACACTGAAGCTTTCTTT.

The chain combines TRBV20-1 with TRBJ2-1; 14 nucleotides match TRBD2. Germline V CDR1 and CDR2: DFQATT, SNEGSKA (reference sequence). J lost 3 bases, V lost 3 bases, and 7 bases had no gene match. The CDR3 has 17 amino acids. The CDR3 sequence is CSASRLAGGPFYNEQFF. The CDR3 DNA follows: TGCAGTGCTAGCCGACTAGCGGGAGGGCCCTTCTACAATGAGCAGTTCTTC.

This clonotype was seen a few times. The CDR3 DNA is TGTGCCAGCTCACCACAGCGGGAGGGTAACAATGAGCAGTTCTTC. It is translated as CASSPQREGNNEQFF. The V gene is TRBV18, the J gene TRBJ2-1, with 10 positions matching TRBD2. Trimming at V came to 1 base and at J to 5 bases, leaving 2 bases not matched to a gene. This CDR3 comprises 15 residues. In germline, CDR1 is KGHSH, CDR2 LQKENI.

This clonotype occurred many times. The chain joins TRBV12-3 or TRBV12-4 to TRBJ1-2; the match to TRBD1 covers 7 bases. The CDR3 is made up of 13 amino acids. Trimming removed 6 bases from V and 7 bases from J; junction bases left unmatched: 8. CDR3 nucleotides: TGTGCCAGCAGCCCCGGGCGGGACAGTGGCTACACCTTC. As protein: CASSPGRDSGYTF.

The table lists this clonotype with many counts. The genes are TRBV11-2 and TRBJ2-7; D remains ambiguous. The CDR3 covers 13 residues. The V gene's germline CDR1 is SGHAT and CDR2 FQNNGV. The V end was cut by 7 bases, the J end by 2 bases, with 12 bases between. CDR3 loop: CASNHGGPYEQYF. DNA of the CDR3: TGTGCCAGCAATCACGGCGGTCCCTACGAGCAGTACTTC.